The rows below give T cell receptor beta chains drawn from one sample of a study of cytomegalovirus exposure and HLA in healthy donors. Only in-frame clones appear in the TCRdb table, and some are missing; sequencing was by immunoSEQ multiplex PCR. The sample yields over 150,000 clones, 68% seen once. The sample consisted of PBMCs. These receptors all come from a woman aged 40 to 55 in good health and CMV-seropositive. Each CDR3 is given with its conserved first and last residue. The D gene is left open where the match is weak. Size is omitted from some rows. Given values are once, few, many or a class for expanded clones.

DNA: TGTGCCAGTACTACGACCCCGACGGGGGAGACCCAGTACTTC
CDR3: CASTTTPTGETQYF
J: TRBJ2-5
D: .
size: few
V: TRBV19

DNA: TGCGCCAGCAGTGAACAGACCTATGGCTACACCTTC
CDR3: CASSEQTYGYTF
J: TRBJ1-2
D: .
size: .
V: TRBV10-2

DNA: TGTGCCAGCAGCCCGCCTGGACTAGCGGGAGGAACCGGGGAGCTGTTTTTT
CDR3: CASSPPGLAGGTGELFF
J: TRBJ2-2
D: TRBD2
size: few
V: TRBV7-3

DNA: TGTGCCAGCAGCTTAGAAATCCACAGGGATAATTCACCCCTCCACTTT
CDR3: CASSLEIHRDNSPLHF
J: TRBJ1-6
D: .
size: .
V: TRBV11-2

DNA: TGTGCCAGTACCATCGGTAGTCTGAACACTGAAGCTTTCTTT
CDR3: CASTIGSLNTEAFF
J: TRBJ1-1
D: .
size: .
V: TRBV19

DNA: TGTGCCAGCGGATGGACACGGCAAGAGACCCAGTACTTC
CDR3: CASGWTRQETQYF
J: TRBJ2-5
D: .
size: .
V: TRBV27

DNA: TGTTCCAGCAGCGGGGGCTCCTACGAGCAGTACTTC
CDR3: CSSSGGSYEQYF
J: TRBJ2-7
D: TRBD2
size: .
V: TRBV7-3

DNA: TGTGCCAGCAGTAGAGGGGGGGTATCGGACACCATATATTTT
CDR3: CASSRGGVSDTIYF
J: TRBJ1-3
D: .
size: few
V: TRBV25-1

DNA: TGTGCCAGCCGGGGGGCGCCGGCAGATACGCAGTATTTT
CDR3: CASRGAPADTQYF
J: TRBJ2-3
D: .
size: .
V: TRBV19

DNA: TGTGCCAGCAGCTTAATGCCGGGACTCCTTAGCACAGATACGCAGTATTTT
CDR3: CASSLMPGLLSTDTQYF
J: TRBJ2-3
D: .
size: .
V: TRBV7-2

DNA: TGTGCCAGCAGCCCGTGGGACAGAGTCTCTGGAAACACCATATATTTT
CDR3: CASSPWDRVSGNTIYF
J: TRBJ1-3
D: TRBD1
size: .
V: TRBV7-2

DNA: TGTGCCAGCAGTGACGACAGGCAAAACACAGATACGCAGTATTTT
CDR3: CASSDDRQNTDTQYF
J: TRBJ2-3
D: .
size: .
V: TRBV6-6

DNA: TGTGCCAGCAGCCCGGGGGACCACGAGCAGTACTTC
CDR3: CASSPGDHEQYF
J: TRBJ2-7
D: .
size: .
V: TRBV5-6

DNA: TGCGCCAGCAGCTTGGGCGCTAGCGGGGGGTGGGAAGATACGCAGTATTTT
CDR3: CASSLGASGGWEDTQYF
J: TRBJ2-3
D: TRBD2
size: .
V: TRBV5-1

DNA: TGTGCCAGCAGTTTAGCCAAGGGGACAGGGGATAAGAGGAACCCTGAAGCTTTCTTT
CDR3: CASSLAKGTGDKRNPEAFF
J: TRBJ1-1
D: TRBD1
size: .
V: TRBV27

DNA: TGTGCCAGCAGCCGTAGCGGCACCATCAATGAGCAGTTCTTC
CDR3: CASSRSGTINEQFF
J: TRBJ2-1
D: .
size: .
V: TRBV5-6

DNA: TGTGCCAGCAGTGAATGGACAGCCTTTATCCCCCCTCTCTACGAGCAGTACTTC
CDR3: CASSEWTAFIPPLYEQYF
J: TRBJ2-7
D: .
size: few
V: TRBV25-1

DNA: TGTGCCAGCAGTATGGACAGTAACACTGAAGCTTTCTTT
CDR3: CASSMDSNTEAFF
J: TRBJ1-1
D: .
size: .
V: TRBV11-2

DNA: TGTGCCAGCAGCGTAGGGCCCATCTACGAGCAGTACTTC
CDR3: CASSVGPIYEQYF
J: TRBJ2-7
D: .
size: few
V: TRBV9

DNA: TGTGCCAGCAGCTTATCTGGGCAGGGGGGCAATCAGCCCCAGCATTTT
CDR3: CASSLSGQGGNQPQHF
J: TRBJ1-5
D: TRBD1
size: .
V: TRBV7-9

DNA: TGTGCCAGCAGCCAAGACAGGGGGTGGACTGAAGCTTTCTTT
CDR3: CASSQDRGWTEAFF
J: TRBJ1-1
D: TRBD1
size: .
V: TRBV14

DNA: TGTGCCAGCAGCCGGGACAGGGGGCGCGAGCAGTACTTC
CDR3: CASSRDRGREQYF
J: TRBJ2-7
D: TRBD1
size: .
V: TRBV5-8

DNA: TGTGCCAGCTCACCACTACCGGGGACAGGGGGCACAGATACGCAGTATTTT
CDR3: CASSPLPGTGGTDTQYF
J: TRBJ2-3
D: TRBD1
size: .
V: TRBV18

DNA: TGTGCCATCAGTAAGGACAGGGCGGGAGTCTACACTGAAGCTTTCTTT
CDR3: CAISKDRAGVYTEAFF
J: TRBJ1-1
D: TRBD1
size: .
V: TRBV10-3

DNA: TGCAGTGCTTCCGACAGCGAGCAGTACTTC
CDR3: CSASDSEQYF
J: TRBJ2-7
D: .
size: .
V: TRBV20-1

DNA: TGTGCTAGTGGTTGGAGCATAGGAACGACTTACAATGAGCAGTTCTTC
CDR3: CASGWSIGTTYNEQFF
J: TRBJ2-1
D: .
size: .
V: TRBV12-5

DNA: TGTGCCAGCAGCTCGAGGGGAGGCGGAATGAACACTGAAGCTTTCTTT
CDR3: CASSSRGGGMNTEAFF
J: TRBJ1-1
D: .
size: .
V: TRBV7-6

DNA: TGTGCCAGTAGTATGGGACTAGCGGGGGGGCACGAGCAGTACTTC
CDR3: CASSMGLAGGHEQYF
J: TRBJ2-7
D: TRBD2
size: .
V: TRBV19

DNA: TGTGCCAGCAGTTACTCACGGACAGGGCACACTGAAGCTTTCTTT
CDR3: CASSYSRTGHTEAFF
J: TRBJ1-1
D: TRBD1
size: few
V: TRBV6-6

DNA: TGTGCCAGCAGCCCCGTCGGAGGGGGCGCGACAGATACGCAGTATTTT
CDR3: CASSPVGGGATDTQYF
J: TRBJ2-3
D: .
size: .
V: TRBV9

DNA: TGTGCCAGCAGCTTAGACAGGCTACAAAATTCACCCCTCCACTTT
CDR3: CASSLDRLQNSPLHF
J: TRBJ1-6
D: .
size: .
V: TRBV7-2

DNA: TGCGCCAGCAGTTGGTACAGCTCCGACTATGGCTACACCTTC
CDR3: CASSWYSSDYGYTF
J: TRBJ1-2
D: .
size: once
V: TRBV5-1

DNA: TGTGCCAGCAATATCGGTAGCTCCTACGAGCAGTACTTC
CDR3: CASNIGSSYEQYF
J: TRBJ2-7
D: .
size: .
V: TRBV28

DNA: TGTGCCAGCAGCGCCGGACAGGGCCCACCTGGAAACACCATATATTTT
CDR3: CASSAGQGPPGNTIYF
J: TRBJ1-3
D: TRBD1
size: .
V: TRBV9

DNA: TGTGCCAGTAGTATAAGGACAGGGGGCGCAAGGAGAGCTGAAGCTTTCTTT
CDR3: CASSIRTGGARRAEAFF
J: TRBJ1-1
D: TRBD1
size: .
V: TRBV19

DNA: TGCGCCAGCAGCTTGCAGGGGGCGAGCACTGAAGCTTTCTTT
CDR3: CASSLQGASTEAFF
J: TRBJ1-1
D: TRBD1
size: .
V: TRBV5-1

DNA: TGTGCCAGTATTAGAGGGGGCGGTTTCGTCACTGAAGCTTTCTTT
CDR3: CASIRGGGFVTEAFF
J: TRBJ1-1
D: TRBD1
size: few
V: TRBV19

DNA: TGTGCCAGTACGGGACAGGACATAATGAACACTGAAGCTTTCTTT
CDR3: CASTGQDIMNTEAFF
J: TRBJ1-1
D: TRBD1
size: .
V: TRBV19

DNA: TGCAGCGTAGCAAGAACTGTGGGAGGACAGGGTATGAGGAATGAGCAGTTCTTC
CDR3: CSVARTVGGQGMRNEQFF
J: TRBJ2-1
D: TRBD1
size: .
V: TRBV29-1

DNA: TGTGCCAGCAGTTCTACGACTGGAAGCTTCACAGATACGCAGTATTTT
CDR3: CASSSTTGSFTDTQYF
J: TRBJ2-3
D: .
size: .
V: TRBV27

DNA: TGTGCCAGCAGCTTAGGTTTAGCGGGAATCAATGAGCAGTTCTTC
CDR3: CASSLGLAGINEQFF
J: TRBJ2-1
D: TRBD2
size: few
V: TRBV7-3

DNA: TGTGCCATCACCCCGCCAGGCACAGATACGCAGTATTTT
CDR3: CAITPPGTDTQYF
J: TRBJ2-3
D: .
size: .
V: TRBV7-2

DNA: TGTGCCAGCAGCCCTCGGGGGTCGGACTATTTGTCAGATACGCAGTATTTT
CDR3: CASSPRGSDYLSDTQYF
J: TRBJ2-3
D: .
size: few
V: TRBV5-5

DNA: TGCGCCAGCAGCTTGGGCGGGGGGGCCAATGAGCAGTTCTTC
CDR3: CASSLGGGANEQFF
J: TRBJ2-1
D: TRBD2
size: .
V: TRBV5-1

DNA: TGTGCCAGCTCGGCGGGTTATACGCAGTATTTT
CDR3: CASSAGYTQYF
J: TRBJ2-3
D: .
size: .
V: TRBV2

DNA: TGTGCCAGCAGCGTAGGAGACAGAGATACGCAGTATTTT
CDR3: CASSVGDRDTQYF
J: TRBJ2-3
D: .
size: .
V: TRBV9

DNA: TGTGCCAGCAGCTTTGGGGGCTCGAAGTACTTC
CDR3: CASSFGGSKYF
J: TRBJ2-7
D: .
size: .
V: TRBV5-6

DNA: TGTGCCAGTACAGGGGCAGGAAACACCATATATTTT
CDR3: CASTGAGNTIYF
J: TRBJ1-3
D: TRBD1
size: few
V: TRBV2

DNA: TGTGCCAGCAGCCTTTACTACGAGCAGTACTTC
CDR3: CASSLYYEQYF
J: TRBJ2-7
D: .
size: .
V: TRBV5-6

DNA: TGTGCCAGCAGGGGGGCTTTTAGCGAGCAGTACTTC
CDR3: CASRGAFSEQYF
J: TRBJ2-7
D: .
size: .
V: TRBV28

DNA: TGTGCCAGCAGTGCCCCCAATGTCACAGGGGACTATGGCTACACCTTC
CDR3: CASSAPNVTGDYGYTF
J: TRBJ1-2
D: TRBD1
size: .
V: TRBV6-4

DNA: TGTGCCAGTAGTAGGACAGGGGGTCGGATCGGGGAGCTGTTTTTT
CDR3: CASSRTGGRIGELFF
J: TRBJ2-2
D: TRBD1
size: once
V: TRBV19

DNA: TGCGCCAGCAGCTTGGGACTAGCGGCCGAGACCCAGTACTTC
CDR3: CASSLGLAAETQYF
J: TRBJ2-5
D: TRBD2
size: .
V: TRBV5-1

DNA: TGTGCCAGCAGCTCACAGGGGTTAGACACAGATACGCAGTATTTT
CDR3: CASSSQGLDTDTQYF
J: TRBJ2-3
D: TRBD1
size: few
V: TRBV7-2